This is a list of T cell receptor beta chains from one sample in a study of identical twins. TCRdb fed the 5' RACE reads into MiXCR, producing one record per CDR3 protein. The sample yields roughly 500,000 distinct CDR3 sequences, roughly a fifth seen once. These data also formed part of another study, on T cells expressing NK-cell markers.

Sequenced input: CD4+ T cells sorted from blood. These receptors were taken from a woman aged 18-35 years in good health. CDR3s include the opening cysteine and the closing phenylalanine or tryptophan. A D gene is named only where the DNA matches it firmly. Size is omitted from some rows. Given values are once, few, many or a class for expanded clones.

CDR3nt | CDR3aa | v_gene | abundance | j_gene | d_gene | len
TGTGCCAGCAGTTTTCGATCTCTGTCAGAAGGCAGTACCGGGGAGCTGTTTTTT | CASSFRSLSEGSTGELFF | TRBV6-5 | - | TRBJ2-2 | - | 18
TGTGCCAGCAGCCATTATGGGGTGAACACTGAAGCTTTCTTT | CASSHYGVNTEAFF | TRBV2 | - | TRBJ1-1 | - | 14
TGTGCCAGCAGCTTACCCAACTCTGGGGCCAACGTCCTGACTTTC | CASSLPNSGANVLTF | TRBV13 | few | TRBJ2-6 | - | 15
TGTGCCAGCAGGACTAGCCCTAACACAGATACGCAGTATTTT | CASRTSPNTDTQYF | TRBV7-6 | - | TRBJ2-3 | TRBD2 | 14
TGTGCCAGCAGCCAAGCGGGGAGCACAGATACGCAGTATTTT | CASSQAGSTDTQYF | TRBV9 | - | TRBJ2-3 | TRBD2 | 14
TGCAGTGCTGGCCCCCGGGAGGGTTTCACAGATACGCAGTATTTT | CSAGPREGFTDTQYF | TRBV20-1 | few | TRBJ2-3 | TRBD2 | 15
TGCAGTGCTGCGACAGGGAGGCCTGAAGCTTTCTTT | CSAATGRPEAFF | TRBV20-1 | - | TRBJ1-1 | TRBD1 | 12
TGCGCCAGCAGCCTAGGGACTAGCGGGAGTACCGAGCAGTACTTC | CASSLGTSGSTEQYF | TRBV4-3 | - | TRBJ2-7 | TRBD2 | 15
TGCAGTGCTAGCCCCGGGACAGGGGTCGCAGATACGCAGTATTTT | CSASPGTGVADTQYF | TRBV20-1 | - | TRBJ2-3 | TRBD1 | 15
- | CASSSSGLAGDYEQYF | TRBV12-3/TRBV12-4 | - | TRBJ2-7 | - | 16
TGTGCCAGCAGCCCGGACAGGGGAGACACAGATACGCAGTATTTT | CASSPDRGDTDTQYF | TRBV7-6 | few | TRBJ2-3 | TRBD1 | 15
TGTGCCAGCAGGGGGGGGAGTACCTACGAGCAGTACTTC | CASRGGSTYEQYF | TRBV12-3/TRBV12-4 | - | TRBJ2-7 | TRBD2 | 13
TGTGCCAGCAGCCAACGGGAGTTGGAGACCCAGTACTTC | CASSQRELETQYF | TRBV3-1 | few | TRBJ2-5 | - | 13
TGTGCCAGCAGCTTCAAGACTAGCGGGAGGCTCTCCTACGAGCAGTACTTC | CASSFKTSGRLSYEQYF | TRBV7-2 | - | TRBJ2-7 | TRBD2 | 17
TGCGCCAGCAGCCAAGCCCAGGGAGGCTATGGCTACACCTTC | CASSQAQGGYGYTF | TRBV4-3 | - | TRBJ1-2 | - | 14
TGTGCCATCAGGGGGACAGGGATGAACACTGAAGCTTTCTTT | CAIRGTGMNTEAFF | TRBV10-3 | - | TRBJ1-1 | TRBD1 | 14
TGTGCCGGGAGGACAGATAACACAGATACGCAGTATTTT | CAGRTDNTDTQYF | TRBV6-1 | - | TRBJ2-3 | - | 13
TGCGCCTGGAGTACCGGGTCCACGGCGTTTTTT | CAWSTGSTAFF | TRBV30 | - | TRBJ1-4 | - | 11
TGCAGTGCTACCCTTACTAGCGTTGGCACAGATACGCAGTATTTT | CSATLTSVGTDTQYF | TRBV20-1 | - | TRBJ2-3 | TRBD2 | 15
TGTGCCATCAGTGAGCCCCTCGGGACTAGCGAACAGTACTTC | CAISEPLGTSEQYF | TRBV10-3 | - | TRBJ2-7 | TRBD2 | 14
TGTGCCAGCAGCGCCGAGGAGTATACTAATGGCTACACCTTC | CASSAEEYTNGYTF | TRBV9 | many | TRBJ1-2 | - | 14
TGTGCCAGCAGCTTACACTCGGCCTTGTTCTCCGAGCAGTACTTC | CASSLHSALFSEQYF | TRBV7-2 | few | TRBJ2-7 | - | 15
TGTGCCAGCAGACGACTAGCGGGAGCTTTTGGTGAGCAGTTCTTC | CASRRLAGAFGEQFF | TRBV12-3/TRBV12-4 | many | TRBJ2-1 | TRBD2 | 15
TGCAGTGCTAGCCAGACAGGGGGCCTTGACATTCAGTACTTC | CSASQTGGLDIQYF | TRBV20-1 | - | TRBJ2-4 | TRBD1 | 14
TGCAGTAAACTCCTCCCTGGGCAAAATGAGCAGTTCTTC | CSKLLPGQNEQFF | TRBV20-1 | few | TRBJ2-1 | - | 13
TGTGCCAGCAGCAAAGAGATAGGGTGTATGGGCACCGGGGAGCTGTTTTTT | CASSKEIGCMGTGELFF | TRBV21-1 | - | TRBJ2-2 | - | 17
TGTGCCAGCAGTTTGAGATCTAGCGGGAGTGATACGCAGTATTTT | CASSLRSSGSDTQYF | TRBV12-3/TRBV12-4 | few | TRBJ2-3 | TRBD2 | 15
TGTGCCAGCAGCGTGTTAAGCGGGAGGGCCACCGGGGAGCTGTTTTTT | CASSVLSGRATGELFF | TRBV9 | once | TRBJ2-2 | TRBD2 | 16
TGTGCCAGCAGCAGGCCGGGGAGCCCTGAAGCTTTCTTT | CASSRPGSPEAFF | TRBV5-6 | - | TRBJ1-1 | - | 13
TGCAGTGCTAGAGATGGGGGGGAGCCGACAGATACGCAGTATTTT | CSARDGGEPTDTQYF | TRBV20-1 | - | TRBJ2-3 | TRBD2 | 15
TGTGCCACCAATGGACTAGCGGTCTACGAGCAGTACTTC | CATNGLAVYEQYF | TRBV10-3 | - | TRBJ2-7 | TRBD2 | 13
TGCAGTGCTACTAGGAGGGGGACCCAAGAGACCCAGTACTTC | CSATRRGTQETQYF | TRBV20-1 | - | TRBJ2-5 | - | 14
TGCAGTGCTAGAACTCCCGGTGGGGGTGAGCAGTTCTTC | CSARTPGGGEQFF | TRBV20-1 | - | TRBJ2-1 | - | 13
TGCGCCAGCAGCTTGGGCGGGACAGGGGACCTGAACACTGAAGCTTTCTTT | CASSLGGTGDLNTEAFF | TRBV5-1 | - | TRBJ1-1 | TRBD1 | 17
TGCAGTGCTAGAGTCCAGCGGGAGTCCCATGAGCAGTTCTTC | CSARVQRESHEQFF | TRBV20-1 | few | TRBJ2-1 | TRBD2 | 14
TGTGCCAGCAGTTCTCAGGGGCGGACAGATACGCAGTATTTT | CASSSQGRTDTQYF | TRBV12-3/TRBV12-4 | - | TRBJ2-3 | - | 14
TGTGCCAGCAGCTTAGTAGACAGTCCCGAGCAGTACTTC | CASSLVDSPEQYF | TRBV7-8 | many | TRBJ2-7 | - | 13
TGTGCCAGCAGCCCCAGGGGGTGGGGGAAAAGCTCCTACAATGAGCAGTTCTTC | CASSPRGWGKSSYNEQFF | TRBV11-2 | - | TRBJ2-1 | TRBD1 | 18
TGTGCCAGCAGTGATTTGGGGGTCGGCAATCAGCCCCAGCATTTT | CASSDLGVGNQPQHF | TRBV2 | few | TRBJ1-5 | - | 15
TGCGCCAGCAGCTACCGACAGGGGGGTAGGGTCACTGAAGCTTTCTTT | CASSYRQGGRVTEAFF | TRBV5-1 | - | TRBJ1-1 | TRBD1 | 16
TGTGCCAGCAGTTTAGGGCAGGGGGGGTACTACGAGCAGTACTTC | CASSLGQGGYYEQYF | TRBV12-3/TRBV12-4 | - | TRBJ2-7 | - | 15